What follows are 15 T cell receptor beta chains derived from one specimen sequenced in a study of response to subunit inactivated influenza vaccine. TCRdb itself ran the RT-PCR reads through MiXCR, one entry per CDR3 protein. Of hundreds of thousands of distinct CDR3 sequences detected, about 8% appear once; the ten largest clones hold approximately 13%. The sequencing here drew on PBMCs from blood, taken about 23 months after vaccination. These receptor sequences come from a man between 50 and 70 years old who received an inactivated influenza vaccine.

A few counts support this clonotype. V is TRBV4-3 and J is TRBJ2-1; TRBD2 aligns across 7 bases. The CDR3 is 15 amino acids. Germline CDR1 is LGHNA and CDR2 is YSLEER. V was clipped by 4 bases and J by 7 bases; unmatched bases: 10. The CDR3 DNA follows: TGCGCCAGCAGCCCGGGGCTGCGGGGGATAAATGAGCAGTTCTTC. The encoded protein is CASSPGLRGINEQFF.

Points on this clonotype: Since a much larger clone is just one base distant, this may be a read error. The CDR3 region has the DNA TGTGCCCGCAGCTCGTGGGATTCCTCCTACGAGCAGTACTTC. It specifies CARSSWDSSYEQYF. The chain uses TRBV9 and TRBJ2-7, with unresolved D. The CDR3 has 14 residues. In germline, CDR1 is SGDLS, CDR2 YYNGEE.

This clonotype has just a few counts. V and J are TRBV5-1 and TRBJ2-6; D is tentatively TRBD1 or TRBD2 (5 bases each). V shed 2 bases and J shed 4 bases, with 7 bases lying between them. Germline V gives CDR1 SGHRS, CDR2 YFSETQ. The CDR3 length is 14 residues. CDR3 loop: CASSFRDGANVLTF. DNA of the CDR3: TGCGCCAGCAGCTTCCGGGACGGGGCCAACGTCCTGACTTTC. Full variable domain (outside the CDR3, taken from reference TRBV5-1 and TRBJ2-6): KAGVTQTPRYLIKTRGQQVTLSCSPISGHRSVSWYQQTPGQGLQFLFEYFSETQRNKGNFPGRFSGRQFSNSRSEMNVSTLELGDSALYLCASSFRDGANVLTFGAGSRLTVL.

This clonotype was counted at least ten times. The chain uses TRBV4-3 and TRBJ2-7, with TRBD2 matching over 14 bases. The CDR3 is made up of 15 amino acids. The germline V gene encodes CDR1 LGHNA and CDR2 YSLEER. J gave up 4 bases and V 5 bases, and 4 bases lay outside the gene matches. CDR3 sequence: CASSSGTSGRYEQYF. The CDR3 nucleotides read TGCGCCAGCAGCTCTGGGACTAGCGGGAGATACGAGCAGTACTTC.

This clonotype appeared many times. The chain employs TRBV20-1 and TRBJ2-1; D is perhaps TRBD1 or TRBD2 (5 bases each). The germline V and J ends were trimmed by 3 bases and 6 bases, with 12 bases remaining between them. Looked up from germline, CDR1 is DFQATT and CDR2 is SNEGSKA (reference sequence). The CDR3 contains 13 residues. The chain's CDR3 is CSARGPSANEQFF. The CDR3 nucleotides read TGCAGTGCTAGGGGACCTTCGGCCAATGAGCAGTTCTTC.

The gene calls are TRBV20-1 and TRBJ1-1; possible D gene TRBD1, 6 bases. The V end was cut by 0 bases, the J end by 0 bases, with 17 bases between. The germline V gene has CDR1 DFQATT and CDR2 SNEGSKA (reference sequence). The CDR3 consists of 17 residues. The CDR3 reads CSARDPSGQNLNTEAFF. Written as DNA, the CDR3 is TGCAGTGCTAGAGATCCCTCCGGACAGAACTTGAACACTGAAGCTTTCTTT.

The chain is built from TRBV5-1 and TRBJ2-7, with D possibly being TRBD1 (5 bases). The germline V gene has CDR1 SGHRS and CDR2 YFSETQ. The CDR3 totals 13 residues. V lost 4 bases to trimming and J lost 2 bases, with 10 bases between them. CDR3 loop: CASSPGMAYEQYF. DNA of the CDR3: TGCGCCAGCAGCCCAGGGATGGCCTACGAGCAGTACTTC. Supplemented by reference TRBV5-1 and TRBJ2-7, the full variable domain reads KAGVTQTPRYLIKTRGQQVTLSCSPISGHRSVSWYQQTPGQGLQFLFEYFSETQRNKGNFPGRFSGRQFSNSRSEMNVSTLELGDSALYLCASSPGMAYEQYFGPGTRLTVT.

The chain recombines TRBV20-1 with TRBJ2-7; D might be TRBD2 (7 bases). CDR1 and CDR2 from the germline V gene are DFQATT and SNEGSKA (reference sequence). Trimming took off 7 bases at V and 5 bases at J, with 15 bases between the two ends. There are 12 residues in the CDR3. The CDR3 DNA sequence: TGCAGTGGGTCGGGGGGCCCTCACGAGCAGTACTTC. This gives the protein CSGSGGPHEQYF.

This clonotype appeared many times. The J gene is TRBJ1-1, the V gene TRBV6-2 or TRBV6-3, with D perhaps matching TRBD1 (6 bases). The CDR3 is 14 amino acids. The ends were cut back, 2 bases at V and 6 bases at J, with 13 bases in the middle. Germline CDR1 MNHEY, CDR2 SVGEGT. CDR3 in amino acids: CASSYHPQGSEAFF. As DNA, the CDR3 is TGTGCCAGCAGTTACCACCCACAGGGCTCTGAAGCTTTCTTT.

Many counts were recorded for this clonotype. The rearrangement uses TRBV20-1 and TRBJ1-1; D is undetermined. Germline CDR1 and CDR2: DFQATT and SNEGSKA (reference sequence). The CDR3 runs 11 residues. Trimming shortened V by 5 bases and J by 4 bases, and 8 bases separated the two germline ends. DNA of the CDR3: TGCAGTGCTGGTCGGCTCACTGAAGCTTTCTTT. This codes for CSAGRLTEAFF.

The chain has TRBV11-2 and TRBJ1-4; D gene ambiguous. In germline, CDR1 is SGHAT, CDR2 FQNNGV. V lost 3 bases and J 5 bases, leaving 10 bases between the germline ends. The CDR3 has 14 residues. Here the CDR3 DNA reads TGTGCCAGCAGCTTTATACCCCTGAATGAAAAACTGTTTTTT. Its protein product is CASSFIPLNEKLFF.

This clonotype was observed at least ten times. This chain joins TRBV12-3 or TRBV12-4 and TRBJ1-5; no definite D call. V lost 6 bases and J lost 11, with 11 bases in between. The CDR3 is 11 amino acids. The CDR3 sequence: CASSVTGAQHF. In DNA, the CDR3 is TGTGCCAGCAGCGTAACGGGAGCCCAGCATTTT.

This clonotype came up a few times. The chain combines TRBV3-1 with TRBJ1-4; TRBD1 is a possible D gene (5 bases). V shed 0 bases and J shed 7 bases, with 15 bases lying between them. The CDR3 is made up of 16 amino acids. Germline CDR1 reads LGHDT; CDR2 reads YNNKEL (reference sequence). CDR3 region: CASSQEVPGQREKLFF. As DNA, the CDR3 is TGTGCCAGCAGCCAAGAAGTTCCGGGGCAACGTGAAAAACTGTTTTTT.

This chain uses TRBV9 with TRBJ1-6; D is undetermined. Trimming removed 0 bases at V and 10 bases at J, with 8 bases between. Germline CDR1 reads SGDLS; CDR2 reads YYNGEE. This CDR3 is built from 13 residues. This chain's CDR3 is CASSVDLGSPLHF. The CDR3 nucleotides read TGTGCCAGCAGCGTAGATCTAGGGTCACCCCTCCACTTT.

This clonotype appeared a few times. This chain connects TRBV7-9 to TRBJ2-1, with D hard to call. The CDR3 is 12 residues long. Trimming stripped 6 bases from V and 10 bases from J, with 13 bases between. Germline CDR1 is SEHNR and CDR2 is FQNEAQ (reference sequence). This CDR3 is CASSREKYEQFF. CDR3 DNA: TGTGCCAGCAGTCGCGAGAAGTACGAGCAGTTCTTC.